Listed below are T cell receptor beta chains from one sample, sequenced in a study of cytomegalovirus exposure and HLA in healthy donors. Data came from immunoSEQ multiplex PCR; TCRdb stores just in-frame clones and leaves some out. The profile covers about 180,000 clones, with roughly 79% appearing a single time and around 3% taken by the ten largest. The sequencing sample was made of PBMCs. These receptors all come from a male donor in good health and CMV-seronegative. Each CDR3 is given without its conserved first and last residue. Expanded clones are given a class, and other clones once, few, many or no size at all.

abundance | v_gene | CDR3aa
few | TRBV15 | ATLDKQGARQPQH
- | TRBV10-1 | ASSEAYRGYYNEQF
- | TRBV7-6 | ASSSRGLVKNEQF
- | TRBV4-1 | ASSLPGREETQY
- | TRBV2 | ASSLRQYNQPQH
- | TRBV11-2 | ASSLAGLNQPQH
- | TRBV28 | ASTLGVFSGDTQY
- | TRBV2 | ASSESRGMVNQPQH
- | TRBV12-5 | ASGLVVQQGGVGGELF
- | TRBV30 | AWSSGQGQAF
- | TRBV19 | ASSPTGTGYGYT
- | TRBV9 | ASSAGQGVPNQPQH
- | TRBV6-1 | ASSEGGLGSYEQY
- | TRBV9 | ASSVATGRADTQY
- | TRBV5-5 | ASSKGLAGPGEQY
- | TRBV19 | ASSIEATQPQH
few | TRBV15 | ATSNGRGYTGELF
few | TRBV4-1 | ASSPLDRERGYT
- | TRBV5-6 | ASSSTVNYGYT
- | TRBV5-5 | ASSYSYEQY
- | TRBV6-1 | ASSEPRGSGNIQY
- | TRBV29-1 | SARRPGQGYTEAF
few | TRBV30 | AWGGREHNEQF
- | TRBV7-3 | ASSQGLAGTDTQY
once | TRBV10-3 | AIRGLAGGFDTQY
once | TRBV29-1 | SVAQGGYT
- | TRBV27 | ASSFESSYEQY
- | TRBV6-5 | ATGETGLLGYT
- | TRBV7-3 | ASSFQDRGINQPQH
- | TRBV5-4 | ASSAVEGGSYNEQF
- | TRBV7-9 | ASSFPPKTEAF
- | TRBV7-9 | ASSLGVNYGYT
- | TRBV6-1 | ASSEIDRGNSPLH
- | TRBV7-2 | ASSGLAGGSYPLYEQY
- | TRBV4-3 | ASSPNAGEGQF
- | TRBV28 | ASTRDGYGYT
once | TRBV27 | ASLPTSRPYEQY
- | TRBV18 | ASSGDRGQSNYGYT
- | TRBV9 | ASSLGQGRYEQY
- | TRBV6-6 | ASSYREEGNTIY
- | TRBV4-1 | ASSQVGLLQETQY
- | TRBV19 | ASSAHTGWLETQY
- | TRBV5-4 | ASSLGARPSYEQY
once | TRBV27 | ASSSPRTHNEQF
- | TRBV2 | ASSVGGRNEKLF
- | TRBV5-6 | ASSLVGDTEAF
- | TRBV4-1 | ASSQAGLVGNQPQH
once | TRBV11-2 | ASSLQPSGTYNEQF
- | TRBV6-5 | ASSTYNEQF